This T cell receptor (beta chain) appears in the sequencing data of a study of T cells in Graves' hyperthyroidism and ophthalmopathy. Between the trimmed V and J ends, which lost 3 bases and 6 bases, there was a span of 14 bases. The CDR3 spans 14 residues. Germline V gene lookup returns CDR1 ENHRY and CDR2 SYGVKD. PBMCs came from 9 to 10 ml fresh peripheral blood. Regions amplified from RNA transcripts were the TCR beta CDR3 regions. HTBI primers were used for first-round RT-PCR of the TCR CDR3. TCRdb used MiXCR to reprocess the multiplex PCR reads, holding one entry per CDR3 protein. Of about 480,000 distinct CDR3 sequences in the sample, approximately 25% were seen once.

This TCR was recovered from a woman aged 25 to 39 with Graves' ophthalmopathy. The genes are TRBV10-3 and TRBJ1-1; D ambiguous. The material sequenced was blood. The CDR3 here is CAISEGGPSAEAFF. CDR3 DNA: TGTGCCATCAGTGAAGGTGGGCCGAGCGCTGAAGCTTTCTTT.